Below are 12 T cell receptor beta chains sequenced from a single sample in a study of blood T cell repertoires in COVID-19. Produced via immunoSEQ multiplex PCR; TCRdb's table is partial and in-frame only. The sample records almost 250,000 clones, around nine tenths being singletons. Material for sequencing was peripheral blood. The receptors were gathered from a woman aged 55-75 years who had recovered from COVID-19.

This clone was detected once. V gene TRBV6-5 combines with J gene TRBJ2-5; 12 nucleotides line up with TRBD2. The ends lost 7 bases at V and 3 bases at J; junction bases unmatched: 6. The germline V gene has CDR1 MNHEY and CDR2 SVGAGI. CDR3 length: 15 amino acids. The CDR3 nucleotides read TGTGCCAGCACCAGGACTAGCGGGGCAGAAGAGACCCAGTACTTC. Protein product: CASTRTSGAEETQYF.

The rearrangement uses TRBV13 and TRBJ1-1, with TRBD1 matching over 7 bases. V trimming: 5 bases; J trimming: 1 base; junction bases outside the gene matches: 7. Germline loops: CDR1 PRHDT, CDR2 FYEKMQ (reference sequence). This CDR3 is built from 15 residues. CDR3 DNA sequence: TGTGCCAGCAGCCCCACCGGACAGGAGAACACTGAAGCTTTCTTT. Protein product: CASSPTGQENTEAFF.

V is TRBV7-9 and J is TRBJ2-3; 10 bases are shared with TRBD2. CDR1 is SEHNR and CDR2 is FQNEAQ in the germline V gene (reference sequence). The CDR3 is 16 residues long. Trimming at V came to 4 bases and at J to 2 bases, leaving 6 bases not matched to a gene. Here the CDR3 reads CASSSISGGDTDTQYF. CDR3 DNA: TGTGCCAGCAGCTCAATCAGCGGGGGGGACACAGATACGCAGTATTTT.

The rearrangement links TRBV19 to TRBJ2-7; D is possibly TRBD1 (7 bases). The CDR3 consists of 13 residues. The V gene's germline CDR1 is LNHDA and CDR2 SQIVND (reference sequence). The ends were cut back, 5 bases at V and 6 bases at J, with 14 bases in the middle. CDR3 sequence (DNA): TGTGCCAGTAGTTTCGGACAGGAGGGCGAGCAGTACTTC. The encoded protein is CASSFGQEGEQYF. The full variable domain, in which reference TRBV19 and TRBJ2-7 provide the parts outside the CDR3, is DGGITQSPKYLFRKEGQNVTLSCEQNLNHDAMYWYRQDPGQGLRLIYYSQIVNDFQKGDIAEGYSVSREKKESFPLTVTSAQKNPTAFYLCASSFGQEGEQYFGPGTRLTVT.

The V and J genes are TRBV24-1 and TRBJ2-5; 7 nucleotides line up with TRBD1. Germline V gene sequence: CDR1 KGHDR, CDR2 SFDVKD. The CDR3 is 15 residues long. Trimming took 2 bases from V and 5 from J; bases not matched to a gene: 7. This chain's CDR3 is CATSDSTGTAETQYF. The CDR3 nucleotides are TGTGCCACCAGTGATTCGACAGGGACAGCGGAGACCCAGTACTTC.

This clone appeared many times. The chain has TRBV3-1 (or the pseudogene TRBV3-2) and TRBJ2-5, with a weak D call TRBD2 (5 bases). The V gene lost 1 base and the J gene lost 7 bases, with 19 bases spanning the gap. CDR1 is LGHDT, CDR2 YNNKEL, per germline (reference sequence). The CDR3 covers 16 residues. CDR3 DNA sequence: TGTGCCAGCAGCCAAGGAGGAAACCCCCGAAGCGGGACCCAGTACTTC. Translated: CASSQGGNPRSGTQYF.

This chain uses TRBV9 with TRBJ2-5; 9 nucleotides match TRBD1. The CDR3 length is 16 residues. Germline lookup yields CDR1 SGDLS and CDR2 YYNGEE. After removal of 0 bases from V and 2 bases from J, the junction contained 5 bases not matched to a gene. The DNA of the CDR3 is TGTGCCAGCAGCGTAGTCCCGGGACAGGGTCAAGAGACCCAGTACTTC. This sequence encodes CASSVVPGQGQETQYF.

This rearrangement joins TRBV29-1 to TRBJ2-1; D uncertain. The CDR3 sequence is 14 residues long. V was cut by 0 bases and J by 4 bases, with 10 bases left in between. Germline CDR1 SQVTM, CDR2 ANQGSEA. CDR3 sequence: CSVEDTSPYNEQFF. The CDR3 DNA reads TGCAGCGTTGAAGATACATCACCGTACAATGAGCAGTTCTTC.

This clone was seen only once. The chain employs TRBV5-4 and TRBJ1-4; D is uncertain. The germline gives CDR1 SGHNT, CDR2 YYREEE (reference sequence). CDR3 length equals 16 residues. Trimming left V 4 bases short and J 6 bases short, with 19 bases between. The chain's CDR3 is CASSLRSGGQDEKLFF. The CDR3 nucleotides are TGTGCCAGCAGCCTCCGCTCAGGAGGTCAGGATGAAAAACTGTTTTTT.

The gene calls are TRBV27 and TRBJ2-5; no definite D call. CDR3 length: 15 amino acids. The V gene lost 5 bases and the J gene lost 1 base, with 14 bases spanning the gap. Germline V CDR1 and CDR2: MNHEY, SMNVEV (reference sequence). The CDR3 nucleotides read TGTGCCAGCAGTACGTCAACCTCCAGCCAAGAGACCCAGTACTTC. This codes for CASSTSTSSQETQYF.

This rearrangement joins TRBV5-1 to TRBJ1-4, with 9 bases identical to TRBD1. Germline V CDR1 and CDR2: SGHRS, YFSETQ. V shed 0 bases, J shed 8 bases, and the junction held 11 bases outside the gene matches. This CDR3 contains 17 residues. Written as DNA, the CDR3 is TGCGCCAGCAGCTTGGCCCCACAGGGGGCCAGAGGAGAAAAACTGTTTTTT. Translated, it gives CASSLAPQGARGEKLFF.

This clone has only a few counts. This same CDR3 is encoded by further DNA sequences in the sample. DNA for the CDR3: TGTGCCAGCAGCGTAGAAACTGGAGGGACCGGGGAGCTGTTTTTT. This codes for CASSVETGGTGELFF. The gene calls are TRBV9 and TRBJ2-2; D may be TRBD2 (6 bases). Germline CDR1 and CDR2: SGDLS and YYNGEE. This CDR3 is 15 amino acids long. Between the trimmed V and J ends, which lost 0 bases and 5 bases, there was a span of 11 bases. Combining the CDR3 with reference TRBV9 and TRBJ2-2 gives the whole variable domain DSGVTQTPKHLITATGQRVTLRCSPRSGDLSVYWYQQSLDQGLQFLIQYYNGEERAKGNILERFSAQQFPDLHSELNLSSLELGDSALYFCASSVETGGTGELFFGEGSRLTVL.